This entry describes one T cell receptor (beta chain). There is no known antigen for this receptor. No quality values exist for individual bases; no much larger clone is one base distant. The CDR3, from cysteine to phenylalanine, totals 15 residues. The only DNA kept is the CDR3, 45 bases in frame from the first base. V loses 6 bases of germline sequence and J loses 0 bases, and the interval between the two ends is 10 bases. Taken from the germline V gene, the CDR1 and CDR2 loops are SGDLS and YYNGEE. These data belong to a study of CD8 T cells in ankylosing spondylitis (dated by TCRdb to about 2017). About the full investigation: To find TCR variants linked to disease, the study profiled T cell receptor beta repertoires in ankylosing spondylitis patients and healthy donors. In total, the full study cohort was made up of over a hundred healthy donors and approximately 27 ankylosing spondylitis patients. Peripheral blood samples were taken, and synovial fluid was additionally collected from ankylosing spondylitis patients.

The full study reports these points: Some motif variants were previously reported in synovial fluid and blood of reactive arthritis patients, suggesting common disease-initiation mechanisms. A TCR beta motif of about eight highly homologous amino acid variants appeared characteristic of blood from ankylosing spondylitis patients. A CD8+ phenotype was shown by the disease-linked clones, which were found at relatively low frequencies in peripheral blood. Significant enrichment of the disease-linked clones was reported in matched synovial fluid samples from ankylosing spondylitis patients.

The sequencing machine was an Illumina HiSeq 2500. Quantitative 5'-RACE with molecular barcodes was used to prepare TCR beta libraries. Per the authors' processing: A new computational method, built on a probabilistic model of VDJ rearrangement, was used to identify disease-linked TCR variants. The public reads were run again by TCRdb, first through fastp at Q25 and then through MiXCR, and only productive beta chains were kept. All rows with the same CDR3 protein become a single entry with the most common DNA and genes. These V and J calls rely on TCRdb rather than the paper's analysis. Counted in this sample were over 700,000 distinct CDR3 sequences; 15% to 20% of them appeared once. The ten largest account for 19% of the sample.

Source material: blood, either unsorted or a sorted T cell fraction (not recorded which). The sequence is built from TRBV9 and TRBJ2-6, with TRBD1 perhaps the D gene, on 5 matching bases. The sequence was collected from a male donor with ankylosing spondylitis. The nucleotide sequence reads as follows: TGTGCCAGCACGCAGGGCGTCTCTGGGGCCAACGTCCTGACTTTC. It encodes CASTQGVSGANVLTF.